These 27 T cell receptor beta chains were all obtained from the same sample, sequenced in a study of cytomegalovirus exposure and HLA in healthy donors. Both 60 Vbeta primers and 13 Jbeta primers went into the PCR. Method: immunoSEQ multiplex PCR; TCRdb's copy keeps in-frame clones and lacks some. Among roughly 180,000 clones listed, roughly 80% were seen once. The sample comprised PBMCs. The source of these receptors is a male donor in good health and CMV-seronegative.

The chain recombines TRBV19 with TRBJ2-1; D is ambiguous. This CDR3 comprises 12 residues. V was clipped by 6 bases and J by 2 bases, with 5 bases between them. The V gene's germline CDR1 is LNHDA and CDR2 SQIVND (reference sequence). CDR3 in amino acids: CASSPAYNEQFF. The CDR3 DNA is TGTGCCAGTAGCCCAGCCTACAATGAGCAGTTCTTC.

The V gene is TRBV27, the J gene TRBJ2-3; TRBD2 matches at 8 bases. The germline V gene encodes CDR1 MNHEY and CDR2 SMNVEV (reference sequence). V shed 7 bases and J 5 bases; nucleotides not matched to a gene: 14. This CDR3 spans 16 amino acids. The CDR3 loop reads CASKRVKTSEKDTQYF. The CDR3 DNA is TGTGCCAGCAAACGGGTCAAGACTAGCGAAAAAGATACGCAGTATTTT.

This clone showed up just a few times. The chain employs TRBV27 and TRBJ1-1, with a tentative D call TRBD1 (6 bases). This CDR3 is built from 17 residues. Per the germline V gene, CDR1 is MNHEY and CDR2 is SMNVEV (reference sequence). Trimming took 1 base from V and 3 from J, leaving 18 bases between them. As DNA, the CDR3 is TGTGCCAGCAGTTTATTAGGCAGGGGATGGTTAGACACTGAAGCTTTCTTT. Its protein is CASSLLGRGWLDTEAFF.

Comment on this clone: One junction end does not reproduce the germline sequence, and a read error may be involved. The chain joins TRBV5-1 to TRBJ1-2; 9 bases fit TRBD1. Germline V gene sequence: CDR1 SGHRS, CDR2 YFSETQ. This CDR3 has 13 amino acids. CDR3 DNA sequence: TGCGCCAGCAGCATGGGACAGGGATATGGCTACCCCTTC. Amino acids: CASSMGQGYGYPF.

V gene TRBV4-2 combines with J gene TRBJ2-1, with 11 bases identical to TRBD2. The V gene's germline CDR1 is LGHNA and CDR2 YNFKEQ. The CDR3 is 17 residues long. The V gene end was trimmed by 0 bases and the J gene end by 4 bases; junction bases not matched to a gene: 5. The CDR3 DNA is TGTGCCAGCAGCCAAGAAATTAGCGGGAGGGGGTACAATGAGCAGTTCTTC. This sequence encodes CASSQEISGRGYNEQFF.

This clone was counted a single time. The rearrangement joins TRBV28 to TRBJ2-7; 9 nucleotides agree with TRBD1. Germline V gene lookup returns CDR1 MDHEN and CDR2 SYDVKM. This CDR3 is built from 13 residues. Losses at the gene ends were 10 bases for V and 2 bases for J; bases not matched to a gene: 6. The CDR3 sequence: CATEQGAAYEQYF. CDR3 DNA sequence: TGTGCCACAGAACAGGGGGCAGCCTACGAGCAGTACTTC. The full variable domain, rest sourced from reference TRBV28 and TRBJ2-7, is DVKVTQSSRYLVKRTGEKVFLECVQDMDHENMFWYRQDPGLGLRLIYFSYDVKMKEKGDIPEGYSVSREKKERFSLILESASTNQTSMYLCATEQGAAYEQYFGPGTRLTVT.

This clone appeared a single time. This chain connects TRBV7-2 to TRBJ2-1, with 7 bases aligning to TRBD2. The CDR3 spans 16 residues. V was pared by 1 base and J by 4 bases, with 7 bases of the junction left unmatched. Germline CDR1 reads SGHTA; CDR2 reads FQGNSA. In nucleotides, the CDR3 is TGTGCCAGCAGCTTAGGCCTCACGGGGGGTTACAATGAGCAGTTCTTC. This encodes CASSLGLTGGYNEQFF. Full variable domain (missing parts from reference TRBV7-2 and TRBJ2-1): GAGVSQSPSNKVTEKGKDVELRCDPISGHTALYWYRQSLGQGLEFLIYFQGNSAPDKSGLPSDRFSAERTGGSVSTLTIQRTQQEDSAVYLCASSLGLTGGYNEQFFGPGTRLTVL.

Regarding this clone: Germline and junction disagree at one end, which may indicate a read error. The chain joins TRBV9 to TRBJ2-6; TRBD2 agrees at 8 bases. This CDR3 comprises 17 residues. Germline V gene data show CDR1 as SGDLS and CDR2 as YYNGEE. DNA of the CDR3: TGTGCCAGCAGCGTAGTAGTAGCGGGGCCCGGGGCCAACGTCCTGCCTTTC. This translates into CASSVVVAGPGANVLPF.

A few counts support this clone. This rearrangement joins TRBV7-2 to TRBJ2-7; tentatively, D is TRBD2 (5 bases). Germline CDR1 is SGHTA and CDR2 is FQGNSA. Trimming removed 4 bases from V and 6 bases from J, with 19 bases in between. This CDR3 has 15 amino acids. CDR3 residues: CASSSSHSGMGEQYF. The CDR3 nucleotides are TGTGCCAGCAGCTCCTCCCACTCGGGGATGGGCGAGCAGTACTTC.

The CDR3 is CASSLGTGNIGANVLTF. The CDR3 DNA sequence: TGTGCCAGCAGCTTGGGGACAGGGAACATCGGGGCCAACGTCCTGACTTTC. This chain links TRBV5-5 with TRBJ2-6; 8 bases match TRBD1. V lost 0 bases and J lost 4; bases outside the gene matches: 6. The CDR3 runs 17 residues. CDR1 SGHKS and CDR2 YYEKEE come from the germline V gene (reference sequence).

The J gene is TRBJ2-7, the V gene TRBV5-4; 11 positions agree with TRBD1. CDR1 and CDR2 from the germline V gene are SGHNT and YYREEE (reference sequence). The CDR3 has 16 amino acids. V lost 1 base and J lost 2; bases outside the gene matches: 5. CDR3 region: CASSLPSGQGAYEQYF. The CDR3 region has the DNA TGTGCCAGCAGCTTGCCCTCGGGACAGGGGGCCTACGAGCAGTACTTC. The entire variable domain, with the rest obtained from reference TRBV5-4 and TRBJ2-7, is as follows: ETGVTQSPTHLIKTRGQQVTLRCSSQSGHNTVSWYQQALGQGPQFIFQYYREEENGRGNFPPRFSGLQFPNYSSELNVNALELDDSALYLCASSLPSGQGAYEQYFGPGTRLTVT.

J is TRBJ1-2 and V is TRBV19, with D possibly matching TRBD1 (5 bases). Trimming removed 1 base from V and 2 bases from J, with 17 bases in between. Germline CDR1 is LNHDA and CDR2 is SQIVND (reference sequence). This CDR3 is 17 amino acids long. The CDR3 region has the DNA TGTGCCAGTAGTATAGCGGGGGACGATATCATAAACTATGGCTACACCTTC. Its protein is CASSIAGDDIINYGYTF.

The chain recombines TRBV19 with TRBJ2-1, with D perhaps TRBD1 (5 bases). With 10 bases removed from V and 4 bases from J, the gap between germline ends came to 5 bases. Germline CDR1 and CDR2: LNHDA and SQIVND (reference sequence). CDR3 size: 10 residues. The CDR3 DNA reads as TGTGCCACAGGGTACAATGAGCAGTTCTTC. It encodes CATGYNEQFF.

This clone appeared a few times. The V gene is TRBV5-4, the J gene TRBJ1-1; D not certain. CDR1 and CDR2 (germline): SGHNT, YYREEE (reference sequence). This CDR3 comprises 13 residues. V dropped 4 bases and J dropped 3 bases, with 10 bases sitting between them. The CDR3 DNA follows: TGTGCCAGCAGCAGCGGAAGGGACACTGAAGCTTTCTTT. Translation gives CASSSGRDTEAFF.

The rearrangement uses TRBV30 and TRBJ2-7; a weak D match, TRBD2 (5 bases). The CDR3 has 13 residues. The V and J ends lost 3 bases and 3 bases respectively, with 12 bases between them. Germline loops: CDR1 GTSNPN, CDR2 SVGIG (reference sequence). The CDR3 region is CAWRGSSNYEQYF. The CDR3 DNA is TGTGCCTGGAGGGGATCTAGCAACTACGAGCAGTACTTC. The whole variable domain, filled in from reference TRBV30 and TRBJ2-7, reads SQTIHQWPATLVQPVGSPLSLECTVEGTSNPNLYWYRQAAGRGLQLLFYSVGIGQISSEVPQNLSASRPQDRQFILSSKKLLLSDSGFYLCAWRGSSNYEQYFGPGTRLTVT.

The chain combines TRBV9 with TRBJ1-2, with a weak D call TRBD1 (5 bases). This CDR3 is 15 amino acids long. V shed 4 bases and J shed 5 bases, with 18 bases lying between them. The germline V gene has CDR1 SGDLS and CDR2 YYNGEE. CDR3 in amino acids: CASSPRDAGTYGYTF. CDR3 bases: TGTGCCAGCAGCCCACGAGATGCAGGGACTTATGGCTACACCTTC.

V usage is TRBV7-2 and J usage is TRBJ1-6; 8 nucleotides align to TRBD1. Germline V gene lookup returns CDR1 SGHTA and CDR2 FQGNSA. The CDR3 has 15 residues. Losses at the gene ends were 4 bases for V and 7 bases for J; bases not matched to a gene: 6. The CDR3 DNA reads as TGTGCCAGCAGCTCGAGGACAGGGCGGAATTCACCCCTCCACTTT. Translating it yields CASSSRTGRNSPLHF.

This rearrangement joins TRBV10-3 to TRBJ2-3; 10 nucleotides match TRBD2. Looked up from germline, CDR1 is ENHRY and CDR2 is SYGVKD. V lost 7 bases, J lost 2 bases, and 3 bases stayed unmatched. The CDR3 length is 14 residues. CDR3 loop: CAIMGTSVTDTQYF. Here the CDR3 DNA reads TGTGCCATCATGGGGACTAGCGTCACAGATACGCAGTATTTT.

The CDR3: CASSRDRTTDTQYF. The CDR3 DNA reads TGTGCCAGCAGCAGGGACAGGACTACAGATACGCAGTATTTT. The chain combines TRBV7-3 with TRBJ2-3, with TRBD1 identical over 8 bases. Per germline, CDR1 SGHTA and CDR2 FQGTGA. CDR3 length: 14 amino acids. The V and J ends lost 5 bases and 3 bases, in that order; junction bases with no gene match: 4.

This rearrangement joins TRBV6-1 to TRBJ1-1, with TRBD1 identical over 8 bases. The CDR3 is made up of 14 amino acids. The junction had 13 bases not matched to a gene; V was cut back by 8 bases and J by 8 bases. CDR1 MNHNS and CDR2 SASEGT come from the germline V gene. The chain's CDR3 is CASAPGQERREAFF. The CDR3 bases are TGTGCCAGCGCTCCGGGACAGGAGCGTCGCGAAGCTTTCTTT.

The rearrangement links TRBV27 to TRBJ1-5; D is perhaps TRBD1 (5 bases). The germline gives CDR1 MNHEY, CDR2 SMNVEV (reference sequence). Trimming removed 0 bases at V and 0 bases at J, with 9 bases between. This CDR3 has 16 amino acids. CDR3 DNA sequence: TGTGCCAGCAGTTTATCGGGGGGGGATAGCAATCAGCCCCAGCATTTT. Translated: CASSLSGGDSNQPQHF.

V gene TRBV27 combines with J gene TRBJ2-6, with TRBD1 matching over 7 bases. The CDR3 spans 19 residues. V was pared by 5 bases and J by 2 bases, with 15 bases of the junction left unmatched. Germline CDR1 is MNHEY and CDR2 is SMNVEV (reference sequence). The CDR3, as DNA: TGTGCCAGCAGTACCTCAGCACGAGGGGGCGCACCTGGGGCCAACGTCCTGACTTTC. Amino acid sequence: CASSTSARGGAPGANVLTF.

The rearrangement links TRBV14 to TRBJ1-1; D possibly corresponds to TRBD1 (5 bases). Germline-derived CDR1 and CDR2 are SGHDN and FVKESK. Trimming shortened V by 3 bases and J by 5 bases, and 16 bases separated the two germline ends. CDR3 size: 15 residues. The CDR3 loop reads CASSHRATGGTEAFF. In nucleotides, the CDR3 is TGTGCCAGCAGCCACAGGGCCACGGGGGGTACTGAAGCTTTCTTT.

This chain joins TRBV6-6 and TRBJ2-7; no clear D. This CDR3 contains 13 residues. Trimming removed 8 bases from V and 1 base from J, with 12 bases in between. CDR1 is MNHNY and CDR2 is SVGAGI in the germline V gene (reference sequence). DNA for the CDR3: TGTGCCAGCGGAAATCAGGAATCCTACGAGCAGTACTTC. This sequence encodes CASGNQESYEQYF.

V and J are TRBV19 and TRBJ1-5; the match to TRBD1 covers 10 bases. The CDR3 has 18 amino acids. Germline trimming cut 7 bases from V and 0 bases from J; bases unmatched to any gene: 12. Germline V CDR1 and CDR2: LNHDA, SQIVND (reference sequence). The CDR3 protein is CASTYSGTGAHSNQPQHF. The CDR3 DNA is TGTGCCAGTACTTACTCCGGGACAGGGGCGCATAGCAATCAGCCCCAGCATTTT.

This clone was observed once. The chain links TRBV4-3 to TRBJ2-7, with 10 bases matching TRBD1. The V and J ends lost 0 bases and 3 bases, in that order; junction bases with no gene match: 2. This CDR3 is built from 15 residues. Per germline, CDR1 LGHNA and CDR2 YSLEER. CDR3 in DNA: TGCGCCAGCAGCCAAGATTGGGACAGGGGCTACGAGCAGTACTTC. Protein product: CASSQDWDRGYEQYF.

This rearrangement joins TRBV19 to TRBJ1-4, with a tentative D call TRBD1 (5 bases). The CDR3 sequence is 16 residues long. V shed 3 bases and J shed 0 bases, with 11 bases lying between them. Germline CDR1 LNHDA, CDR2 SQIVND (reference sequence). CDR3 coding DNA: TGTGCCAGTAGTATCGTGACAGAGACAACTAATGAAAAACTGTTTTTT. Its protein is CASSIVTETTNEKLFF.